The 32 T cell receptor beta chains presented below share a single source sample, sequenced in a study of blood T cell repertoires in COVID-19. Sequencing was performed with immunoSEQ multiplex PCR; in TCRdb, only in-frame clones are kept and a portion is missing. The data contain 490,000 or so clones, 88% of them seen just once; the ten biggest clones take up roughly 8%. Sequencing input: PBMCs or T cells enriched from blood (not recorded which). Source of these receptors: an older woman who had recovered from COVID-19.

This clone was detected a few times. V is TRBV5-4 and J is TRBJ2-2; the match to TRBD2 covers 10 bases. Germline V lookup: CDR1 SGHNT, CDR2 YYREEE (reference sequence). There are 15 residues in the CDR3. V lost 4 bases, J lost 9 bases, and 9 bases stayed unmatched. The CDR3 nucleotides read TGTGCCAGCAGCCCCTTAGCGGGGGGTGGCAGGGAGCTGTTTTTT. Encoded protein: CASSPLAGGGRELFF.

The chain employs TRBV7-8 and TRBJ1-1; TRBD1 aligns across 8 bases. Germline V gene lookup returns CDR1 SGHVS and CDR2 FQNEAQ. The ends lost 4 bases at V and 1 base at J; junction bases unmatched: 5. The CDR3 has 15 amino acids. Here the CDR3 reads CASSSYRGWNTEAFF. The CDR3 DNA sequence: TGTGCCAGCAGCTCATACAGGGGGTGGAACACTGAAGCTTTCTTT.

This clone was detected once. V usage is TRBV24-1 and J usage is TRBJ1-4; D possibly corresponds to TRBD1 (5 bases). The V end was cut by 4 bases, the J end by 8 bases, with 25 bases between. The CDR3 has 18 residues. Germline loops: CDR1 KGHDR, CDR2 SFDVKD. The chain's CDR3 is CATSEGGWSPRLKEKLFF. CDR3 coding DNA: TGTGCCACCAGTGAGGGGGGGTGGTCGCCGCGATTGAAGGAAAAACTGTTTTTT.

For the CDR3, the DNA is TGTGCCAGCGGACCGACAGGGGGGAACACTGAAGCTTTCTTT. It codes for CASGPTGGNTEAFF. This chain connects TRBV5-6 to TRBJ1-1; 9 nucleotides align to TRBD1. The V segment lost 7 bases and the J segment 1 base; nucleotides outside the gene matches: 5. Germline V gene data show CDR1 as SGHDT and CDR2 as YYEEEE. The CDR3 extends over 14 amino acids. The whole variable domain, remainder taken from reference TRBV5-6 and TRBJ1-1, is DAGVTQSPTHLIKTRGQQVTLRCSPKSGHDTVSWYQQALGQGPQFIFQYYEEEERQRGNFPDRFSGHQFPNYSSELNVNALLLGDSALYLCASGPTGGNTEAFFGQGTRLTVV.

Regarding this clone: This sample also contains other DNA sequences that code for the same CDR3. The V call is TRBV9, the J call TRBJ2-3, with 15 nucleotides matching TRBD2. The germline gives CDR1 SGDLS, CDR2 YYNGEE. V gave up 2 bases and J gave up 3 bases; unmatched junction bases: 1. CDR3 length: 16 amino acids. CDR3 protein: CASSVGTSGGTDTQYF. The DNA for the CDR3 is TGTGCCAGCAGCGTCGGGACTAGCGGGGGGACAGATACGCAGTATTTT.

The chain carries TRBV18 and TRBJ2-7; tentatively, D is TRBD1 (6 bases). Germline lookup yields CDR1 KGHSH and CDR2 LQKENI. The V end was cut by 3 bases, the J end by 7 bases, with 13 bases between. This CDR3 comprises 13 residues. CDR3 in amino acids: CASSPKDSSEQYV. The CDR3 region has the DNA TGTGCCAGCTCACCGAAGGACAGTAGTGAGCAGTACGTC.

The rearrangement joins TRBV29-1 to TRBJ1-4; no clear D gene. Trimming stripped 8 bases from V and 5 bases from J, with 9 bases between. This CDR3 contains 11 residues. The germline CDR1 and CDR2 sequences are SQVTM and ANQGSEA. CDR3 coding DNA: TGCAGCTCGGGAGAGAATGAAAAACTGTTTTTT. Its translation: CSSGENEKLFF.

The CDR3 DNA is TGTGCCAGCAGCTTATACCCTATATACAGGGTGAGCACAGATACGCAGTATTTT. It codes for CASSLYPIYRVSTDTQYF. The chain joins TRBV7-2 to TRBJ2-3, with D tentatively TRBD1 (6 bases). CDR3 length equals 18 residues. Trimming took off 2 bases at V and 0 bases at J, with 18 bases between the two ends. Germline assignment: CDR1 SGHTA and CDR2 FQGNSA. The full variable domain, in which reference TRBV7-2 and TRBJ2-3 provide the parts outside the CDR3, is GAGVSQSPSNKVTEKGKDVELRCDPISGHTALYWYRQSLGQGLEFLIYFQGNSAPDKSGLPSDRFSAERTGGSVSTLTIQRTQQEDSAVYLCASSLYPIYRVSTDTQYFGPGTRLTVL.

The rearrangement links TRBV3-1 (or the pseudogene TRBV3-2) to TRBJ2-1; a possible D gene is TRBD1 (5 bases). The CDR3 length is 13 residues. Germline CDR1 is LGHDT and CDR2 is YNNKEL (reference sequence). V lost 3 bases to trimming and J lost 8 bases, with 11 bases between them. CDR3 DNA sequence: TGTGCCAGCAGCCAGGCTAGGGGTCATGAGCAGTTCTTC. Translated: CASSQARGHEQFF.

The CDR3 bases are TGTGCCAGCAGTGGTCGGGACACAGATACGCAGTATTTT. Its protein is CASSGRDTDTQYF. The J gene is TRBJ2-3, the V gene TRBV27, with D perhaps matching TRBD2 (5 bases). The V gene lost 5 bases and the J gene lost 2 bases, with 8 bases spanning the gap. The CDR3 has 13 residues. Germline CDR1 and CDR2: MNHEY and SMNVEV (reference sequence).

This clone came up once. At the DNA level, this CDR3 is encoded by other sequences in the same sample as well. V is TRBV27 and J is TRBJ1-5; tentatively, D is TRBD1 (6 bases). Trimming stripped 4 bases from V and 1 base from J, with 8 bases between. The CDR3 totals 14 residues. Germline V lookup: CDR1 MNHEY, CDR2 SMNVEV (reference sequence). The CDR3 DNA is TGTGCCAGCAGTTCAGGGGACAGCAATCAGCCCCAGCATTTT. The encoded protein is CASSSGDSNQPQHF.

The chain has TRBV5-1 and TRBJ2-6; D unresolved. V was clipped by 4 bases and J by 1 base, with 6 bases between them. This CDR3 is built from 14 residues. CDR1 and CDR2 (germline): SGHRS, YFSETQ. The CDR3 DNA follows: TGCGCCAGCAGCCGGGTATCTGGGGCCAACGTCCTGACTTTC. This sequence encodes CASSRVSGANVLTF. Supplemented by reference TRBV5-1 and TRBJ2-6, the full variable domain reads KAGVTQTPRYLIKTRGQQVTLSCSPISGHRSVSWYQQTPGQGLQFLFEYFSETQRNKGNFPGRFSGRQFSNSRSEMNVSTLELGDSALYLCASSRVSGANVLTFGAGSRLTVL.

This chain uses TRBV15 with TRBJ2-1; 8 bases match TRBD2. The CDR3 is 15 residues long. Germline trimming cut 0 bases from V and 2 bases from J; bases unmatched to any gene: 0. Germline CDR1 and CDR2: LNHNV and YYDKDF (reference sequence). This chain's CDR3 is CATSRDGGAYNEQFF. The CDR3 nucleotides read TGTGCCACCAGCAGAGACGGGGGGGCCTACAATGAGCAGTTCTTC.

This rearrangement joins TRBV7-8 to TRBJ2-7; weak D call: TRBD2 (5 bases). The germline CDR1 and CDR2 sequences are SGHVS and FQNEAQ. The length of the CDR3 is 15 residues. The V end was cut by 3 bases, the J end by 6 bases, with 18 bases between. The CDR3 DNA reads TGTGCCAGCAGCTTTGGAAGGGAGATCCTACGCGAGCAGTACTTC. Its protein product is CASSFGREILREQYF.

This rearrangement joins TRBV7-6 to TRBJ2-3; D gene ambiguous. This CDR3 region has 11 residues. V gave up 3 bases and J gave up 6 bases, with 4 bases separating them. In germline, CDR1 is SGHVS, CDR2 FNYEAQ. The CDR3 DNA follows: TGTGCCAGCAGCTTCGAGGATACGCAGTATTTT. As protein: CASSFEDTQYF.

The J gene is TRBJ2-7, the V gene TRBV19; possibly TRBD2 for D (7 bases). CDR1 and CDR2 from the germline V gene are LNHDA and SQIVND (reference sequence). Between the trimmed V and J ends, which lost 9 bases and 4 bases, there was a span of 16 bases. The CDR3 spans 13 residues. The CDR3 spells CARGGAAPYEQYV. The CDR3 DNA is TGTGCCAGGGGGGGGGCGGCCCCTTACGAGCAGTACGTC.

The V gene is TRBV19, the J gene TRBJ2-2; D remains unclear. Germline V gene lookup returns CDR1 LNHDA and CDR2 SQIVND (reference sequence). Trimming pared 1 base from V and 0 bases from J, leaving 3 bases between. The CDR3 is made up of 14 amino acids. The CDR3 reads CASSIVSNTGELFF. The CDR3 nucleotides read TGTGCCAGTAGTATAGTATCGAACACCGGGGAGCTGTTTTTT.

The chain uses TRBV5-1 and TRBJ1-6; TRBD1 matches at 8 bases. The ends lost 1 base at V and 0 bases at J; junction bases unmatched: 9. This CDR3 is built from 19 residues. Germline assignment: CDR1 SGHRS and CDR2 YFSETQ. CDR3 protein: CASSLTGGPRSSYNSPLHF. CDR3 nucleotides: TGCGCCAGCAGCTTGACAGGGGGTCCGAGGAGCTCCTATAATTCACCCCTCCACTTT.

V and J are TRBV18 and TRBJ1-1, with 8 bases matching TRBD1. The CDR3 covers 15 residues. Germline trimming cut 3 bases from V and 1 base from J; bases unmatched to any gene: 4. Germline-derived CDR1 and CDR2 are KGHSH and LQKENI. CDR3 nucleotide sequence: TGTGCCAGCTCACCTACGGGACAGGCGAACACTGAAGCTTTCTTT. Encoded protein: CASSPTGQANTEAFF.

The chain links TRBV5-4 to TRBJ1-2, with a tentative D call TRBD1 (5 bases). Trimming cost V 4 bases and J 3 bases, with 13 bases left between them. The CDR3 loop spans 14 amino acids. Germline CDR1 reads SGHNT; CDR2 reads YYREEE (reference sequence). CDR3 nucleotides: TGTGCCAGCAGCGCGGGGACGGCCGACTATGGCTACACCTTC. Its translation is CASSAGTADYGYTF.

The V call is TRBV9, the J call TRBJ2-6, with 7 bases fitting TRBD1. After removal of 7 bases from V and 0 bases from J, the junction contained 7 bases not matched to a gene. The CDR3 is 16 amino acids. Germline CDR1 reads SGDLS; CDR2 reads YYNGEE. In DNA form, the CDR3 reads TGTGCCAGCGGCCGGGACAGAGTCTCTGGGGCCAACGTCCTGACTTTC. This codes for CASGRDRVSGANVLTF.

The chain has TRBV10-1 and TRBJ2-7; perhaps TRBD2 as D (5 bases). This CDR3 comprises 15 residues. With 3 bases removed from V and 0 bases from J, the gap between germline ends came to 12 bases. In germline, CDR1 is WNHNN, CDR2 SYGVQD (reference sequence). The CDR3 protein is CASSEGSRSSYEQYV. The CDR3 DNA reads TGCGCCAGCAGTGAAGGGAGTAGGAGCTCCTACGAGCAGTACGTC.

The CDR3 sequence is CATSDPTGKIGYTF. CDR3 DNA sequence: TGTGCCACCAGTGATCCGACAGGGAAGATTGGCTACACCTTC. This chain connects TRBV24-1 to TRBJ1-2, with 7 bases lining up with TRBD1. The V segment lost 3 bases and the J segment 7 bases; nucleotides outside the gene matches: 7. The CDR3 sequence is 14 residues long. Per germline, CDR1 KGHDR and CDR2 SFDVKD.

In its sample, this clone was seen once. This chain links TRBV5-1 with TRBJ2-7; 9 bases align to TRBD1. The V segment lost 10 bases and the J segment 0 bases; nucleotides outside the gene matches: 8. CDR1 is SGHRS, CDR2 YFSETQ, per germline. The CDR3 sequence is 14 residues long. CDR3 amino acids: CASTGTGNSYEQYF. The CDR3 DNA follows: TGCGCCTCCACGGGGACAGGGAACTCCTACGAGCAGTACTTC.

V usage is TRBV7-8 and J usage is TRBJ2-3, with D tentatively TRBD2 (5 bases). V was pared by 5 bases and J by 4 bases, with 19 bases between. CDR1 is SGHVS, CDR2 FQNEAQ, per germline. The CDR3 has 16 residues. CDR3 DNA sequence: TGTGCCAGCAGCACTATGTTCGGGATGGAGGCAGATACGCAGTATTTT. It is translated as CASSTMFGMEADTQYF.

CDR3 sequence (DNA): TGTGCCACCAGTGGGACAGGGACCTATGGCTACACCTTC. This translates into CATSGTGTYGYTF. The chain combines TRBV24-1 with TRBJ1-2, with 8 positions matching TRBD1. V gave up 5 bases and J gave up 4 bases; unmatched junction bases: 2. The germline V gene has CDR1 KGHDR and CDR2 SFDVKD. The CDR3 is 13 amino acids.

The genes are TRBV10-2 and TRBJ2-5; D is unresolved. V dropped 8 bases and J dropped 0 bases, with 10 bases sitting between them. The germline gives CDR1 WSHSY, CDR2 SAAADI. This CDR3 is built from 13 residues. The CDR3 sequence is CASLPRYQETQYF. In DNA form, the CDR3 reads TGCGCCAGCCTACCCAGGTACCAAGAGACCCAGTACTTC.

This clone was seen a single time. V is TRBV9 and J is TRBJ2-3; a possible D gene is TRBD2 (5 bases). V was pared by 1 base and J by 3 bases, with 18 bases between. In germline, CDR1 is SGDLS, CDR2 YYNGEE. The CDR3 is 17 residues long. The CDR3 DNA reads TGTGCCAGCAGCGTACGAGGGAACGGGGTAGAGACAGATACGCAGTATTTT. Translation: CASSVRGNGVETDTQYF. Variable domain in full (rest from reference TRBV9 and TRBJ2-3): DSGVTQTPKHLITATGQRVTLRCSPRSGDLSVYWYQQSLDQGLQFLIQYYNGEERAKGNILERFSAQQFPDLHSELNLSSLELGDSALYFCASSVRGNGVETDTQYFGPGTRLTVL.

The chain combines TRBV10-3 with TRBJ2-3; 7 nucleotides agree with TRBD1. There are 14 residues in the CDR3. CDR1 and CDR2 from the germline V gene are ENHRY and SYGVKD. V trimming: 7 bases; J trimming: 2 bases; junction bases outside the gene matches: 6. The CDR3 loop reads CAITLGQTTDTQYF. The CDR3 DNA sequence: TGTGCCATCACCCTGGGACAGACCACAGATACGCAGTATTTT.

The rearrangement joins TRBV29-1 to TRBJ2-3; TRBD2 matches 12 bases. The ends lost 4 bases at V and 4 bases at J; junction bases unmatched: 6. Per the germline V gene, CDR1 is SQVTM and CDR2 is ANQGSEA. This CDR3 is built from 15 residues. CDR3 DNA sequence: TGCAGCGTTGGTTCTAGCGGGGGGGACGCAGATACGCAGTATTTT. This gives the protein CSVGSSGGDADTQYF.

The J gene is TRBJ2-1, the V gene TRBV20-1, with 8 bases aligning to TRBD1. The CDR3 runs to 13 residues. Trimming cost V 3 bases and J 6 bases; bases outside gene matches: 4. Germline CDR1 is DFQATT and CDR2 is SNEGSKA (reference sequence). Here the CDR3 reads CSASDRGPNEQFF. For the CDR3, the DNA is TGCAGTGCTAGTGACAGGGGCCCCAATGAGCAGTTCTTC.

The V and J genes are TRBV5-1 and TRBJ2-1, with TRBD2 identical over 10 bases. Germline assignment: CDR1 SGHRS and CDR2 YFSETQ. Losses at the gene ends were 2 bases for V and 5 bases for J; bases not matched to a gene: 10. The CDR3 consists of 17 residues. CDR3 loop: CASSFAAGGPGNNEQFF. The CDR3 nucleotides are TGCGCCAGCAGCTTCGCAGCGGGGGGGCCTGGGAACAATGAGCAGTTCTTC.